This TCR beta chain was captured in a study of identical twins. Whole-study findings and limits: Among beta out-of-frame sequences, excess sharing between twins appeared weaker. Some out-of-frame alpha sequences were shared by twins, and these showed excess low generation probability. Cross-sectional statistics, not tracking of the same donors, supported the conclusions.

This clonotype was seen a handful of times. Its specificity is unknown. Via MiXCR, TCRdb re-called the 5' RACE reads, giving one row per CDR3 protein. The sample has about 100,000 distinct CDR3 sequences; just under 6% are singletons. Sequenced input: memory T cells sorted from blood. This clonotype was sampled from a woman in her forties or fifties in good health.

CDR3 coding DNA: TGCGCCAGTCGCCCCCAGGGAACACAAGAGACCCAGTACTTC. Protein: CASRPQGTQETQYF. The chain carries TRBV4-1 and TRBJ2-5; D may be TRBD1 (5 bases). The CDR3 loop spans 14 amino acids. CDR1 is MGHRA, CDR2 YSYEKL, per germline. V shed 9 bases and J shed 2 bases, with 16 bases lying between them.